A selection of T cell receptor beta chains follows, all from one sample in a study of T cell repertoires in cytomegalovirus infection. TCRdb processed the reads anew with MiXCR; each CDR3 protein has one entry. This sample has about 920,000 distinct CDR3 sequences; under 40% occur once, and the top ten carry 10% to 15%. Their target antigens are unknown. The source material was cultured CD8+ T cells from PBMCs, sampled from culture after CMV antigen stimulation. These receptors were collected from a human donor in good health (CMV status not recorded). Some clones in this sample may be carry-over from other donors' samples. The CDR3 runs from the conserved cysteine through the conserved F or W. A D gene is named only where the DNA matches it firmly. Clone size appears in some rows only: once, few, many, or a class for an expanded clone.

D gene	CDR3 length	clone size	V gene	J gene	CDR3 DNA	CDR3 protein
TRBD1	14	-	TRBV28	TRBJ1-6	TGTGCCAGCAGTTTATACAGGGACAGTTCACCCCTCCACTTT	CASSLYRDSSPLHF
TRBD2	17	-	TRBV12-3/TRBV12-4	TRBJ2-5	TGTGTCAGCAGCCCCGAGTGGAGGACTAGCGGGGAAGAGACCCAGTACTTC	CVSSPEWRTSGEETQYF
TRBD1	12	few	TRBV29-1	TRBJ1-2	TGCAGCGTTCAAGACAGGGTGCATGGCTACACCTTC	CSVQDRVHGYTF
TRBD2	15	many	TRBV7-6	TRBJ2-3	TGTGCCAGCAGCTTAGGCTCCGGGGGGGCAGATACGCAGTATTTT	CASSLGSGGADTQYF
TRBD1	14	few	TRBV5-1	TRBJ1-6	TGCGCCAGCAGCTCGGGACAGGGTCATTCACCCCTCCACTTT	CASSSGQGHSPLHF
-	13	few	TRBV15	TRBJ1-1	TGTGCCACCAGCATCAAAAGGAGCACTGAAGCTTTCTTT	CATSIKRSTEAFF
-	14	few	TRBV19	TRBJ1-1	TGTGCCAGTAAATGGGATACAGCGAACACTGAAGCTTTCTTT	CASKWDTANTEAFF
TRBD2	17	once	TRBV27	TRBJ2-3	TGTGCCAGCAGTTCCCTCCGATGGAGCGGGGTCACAGATACGCAGTATTTT	CASSSLRWSGVTDTQYF
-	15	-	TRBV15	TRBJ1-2	TGTGCCACCGGGGACGGTCCCCTCGCTAACTATGGCTACACCTTC	CATGDGPLANYGYTF
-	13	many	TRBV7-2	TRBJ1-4	TGTGCCAGCAGCTTCTATAGCGATGAAAAACTGTTTTTT	CASSFYSDEKLFF
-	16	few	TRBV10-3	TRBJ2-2	TGTGCCATCAGTACTGAGGCGTACAGGGACACCGGGGAGCTGTTTTTT	CAISTEAYRDTGELFF
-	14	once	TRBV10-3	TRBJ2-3	TGTGCCATCAAGGGGGGGGGCCAGACAGATACGCAGTATTTT	CAIKGGGQTDTQYF
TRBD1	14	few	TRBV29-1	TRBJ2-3	TGCAGCGTCTTTGACAGGGGGCTGCCAGATACGCAGTATTTT	CSVFDRGLPDTQYF
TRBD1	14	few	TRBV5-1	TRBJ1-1	TGCGCCAGCAGCCAGGGACAGGGGCGGGCTGAAGCTTTCTTT	CASSQGQGRAEAFF
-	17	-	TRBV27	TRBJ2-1	TGTGCCAGCAGTTTCCTGCTCCCGGGGGACCAGTACAATGAGCAGTTCTTC	CASSFLLPGDQYNEQFF
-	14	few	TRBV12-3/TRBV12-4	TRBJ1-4	TGTGCCAGCAGTTTCCCCCGGCGTAATGAAAAACTGTTTTTT	CASSFPRRNEKLFF
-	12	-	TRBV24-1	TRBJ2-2	TGTGCCACCAGTAGCCAGGGCGGGGAGCTGTTTTTT	CATSSQGGELFF
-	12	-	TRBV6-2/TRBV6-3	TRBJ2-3	TGTGCCAGCAGCTATGCCACAGATACGCAGTATTTT	CASSYATDTQYF
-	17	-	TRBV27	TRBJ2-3	TGTGCCAGCAGTTTTGCCCAGTTCGGATGGCGCACAGATACGCAGTATTTT	CASSFAQFGWRTDTQYF
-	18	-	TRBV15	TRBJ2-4	TGTGCCACCAGCAGAGCGGGTTCCGGGCCCCTAGCCAAAAACATTCAGTACTTC	CATSRAGSGPLAKNIQYF
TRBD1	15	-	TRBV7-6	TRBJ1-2	TGTGCCAGCAGCTTAGATGCGGGACAGTGGGATGGCTACACCTTC	CASSLDAGQWDGYTF
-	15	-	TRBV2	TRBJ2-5	TGTGCCAGCAGTCCTGGCCCCGGGATTCAAGAGACCCAGTACTTC	CASSPGPGIQETQYF
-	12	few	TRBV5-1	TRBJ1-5	TGCGCCACCTGGACGGGGCCCCAGCCCCAGCATTTT	CATWTGPQPQHF
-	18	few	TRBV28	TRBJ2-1	TGTGCCAGCAGTTCTACCAACCAACCCACAGGGTTCTACAATGAGCAGTTCTTC	CASSSTNQPTGFYNEQFF
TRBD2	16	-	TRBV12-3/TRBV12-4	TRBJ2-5	TGTGCCAGCAGTCCCTCGGGGAGGGAAGGTGACGAGACCCAGTACTTC	CASSPSGREGDETQYF
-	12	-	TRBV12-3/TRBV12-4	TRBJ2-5	TGTGCCAGCCAGGGCTCCGGGGAGACCCAGTACTTC	CASQGSGETQYF
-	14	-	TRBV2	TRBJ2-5	TGTGCCAGCACTCAAGGGACGGGTCAAGAGACCCAGTACTTC	CASTQGTGQETQYF
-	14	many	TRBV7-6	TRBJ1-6	TGTGCCAGCAGATTTGGGGGGGGCAATTCACCCCTCCACTTT	CASRFGGGNSPLHF
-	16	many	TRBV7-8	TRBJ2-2	TGTGCCAGCAGCTTAGATAATCGCCCGAACACCGGGGAGCTGTTTTTT	CASSLDNRPNTGELFF
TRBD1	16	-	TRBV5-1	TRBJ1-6	TGCGCCAGCAGCTTGGCTCGGACAGGGTCTGATTCACCCCTCCACTTT	CASSLARTGSDSPLHF
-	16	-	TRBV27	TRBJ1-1	TGTGCCAGCAGTTTATCGATGGGGGCTCTGAACACTGAAGCTTTCTTT	CASSLSMGALNTEAFF
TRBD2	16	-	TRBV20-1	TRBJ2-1	TGCAGTGCTAGAGATTGGACTAGCGGGGGGGCTTCCGAGCAGTTCTTC	CSARDWTSGGASEQFF
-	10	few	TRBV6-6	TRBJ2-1	TGTGCCAGCAGGAACAATGAGCAGTTCTTC	CASRNNEQFF
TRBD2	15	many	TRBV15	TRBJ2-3	TGTGCCACCAGCTACCGCGGGGGAAACACAGATACGCAGTATTTT	CATSYRGGNTDTQYF
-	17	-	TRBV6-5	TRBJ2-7	TGTGCCAGCAGTTACGGTCCAGGGTTAAGTCCCATGGACGAGCAGTACTTC	CASSYGPGLSPMDEQYF
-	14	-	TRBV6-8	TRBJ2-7	TGTGCCAGCAATCCGGGGACGGACTCGGGTGAGCAGTACTTC	CASNPGTDSGEQYF
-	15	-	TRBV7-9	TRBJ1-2	TGTGCCAGCAGCTTCGGGGGGGCGGAAACCTATGGCTACACCTTC	CASSFGGAETYGYTF
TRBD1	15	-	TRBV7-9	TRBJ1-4	TGTGCCAGCAGCTTAGTAAGGGGGCTGGAGGAAAAACTGTTTTTT	CASSLVRGLEEKLFF
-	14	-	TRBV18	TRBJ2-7	TGTGCCAGCTCAGCCGGGGACTCCGCCTACGAGCAGTACTTC	CASSAGDSAYEQYF
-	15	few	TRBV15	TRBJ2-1	TGTGCCACCAGCAGCACGACTAGCTCCTACAATGAGCAGTTCTTC	CATSSTTSSYNEQFF
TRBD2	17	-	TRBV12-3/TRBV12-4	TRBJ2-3	TGTGCCAGCAGTTCCCCGGGACTACTGGATTTTACAGATACGCAGTATTTT	CASSSPGLLDFTDTQYF
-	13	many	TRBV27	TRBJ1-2	TGTGCCAGCAGTTTAACAGAAACCTATGGCTACACCTTC	CASSLTETYGYTF
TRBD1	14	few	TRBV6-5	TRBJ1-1	TGTGCCAGCAGTTGGGACAGGGTGAACACTGAAGCTTTCTTT	CASSWDRVNTEAFF
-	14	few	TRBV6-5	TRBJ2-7	TGTGCCAGCAGTTACGGGGCTGGGGCCTACGAGCAGTACTTC	CASSYGAGAYEQYF
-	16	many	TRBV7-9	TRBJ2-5	TGTGCCAGCAGCTTAGCTTTCCGGGACACCCAAGAGACCCAGTACTTC	CASSLAFRDTQETQYF
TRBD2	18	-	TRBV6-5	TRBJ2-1	TGTGCCAGCAGTTACGGCGTAGCGGGGGGAAGCTCCTACAATGAGCAGTTCTTC	CASSYGVAGGSSYNEQFF
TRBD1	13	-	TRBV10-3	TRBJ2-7	TGTGCCATCAGGACGGGACAGGACTACGAGCAGTACTTC	CAIRTGQDYEQYF
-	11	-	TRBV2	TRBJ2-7	TGTGCCAGCAGGAACCACTACGAGCAGTACTTC	CASRNHYEQYF